These 18 T cell receptor beta chains share one sample of origin, sequenced in a study of blood T cell repertoires in COVID-19. TCRdb keeps only in-frame clones here, not all; method: immunoSEQ multiplex PCR. The data hold some 450,000 clones, with about 90% observed a single time. Sequencing used peripheral blood. Receptors originate from a young man with COVID-19, enrolled during active disease.

The chain is built from TRBV4-1 and TRBJ2-3; 8 bases map to TRBD2. CDR1 and CDR2 from the germline V gene are MGHRA and YSYEKL. V dropped 4 bases and J dropped 4; count of bases not matched to a gene: 10. This CDR3 is 16 amino acids long. CDR3 region: CASSPLGSGNSDTQYF. CDR3 bases: TGCGCCAGCAGCCCCCTTGGTAGCGGGAATTCAGATACGCAGTATTTT.

The chain couples TRBV5-5 to TRBJ1-2; 8 bases are a match to TRBD1. This CDR3 spans 16 amino acids. V lost 3 bases, J lost 8 bases, and 15 bases stayed unmatched. In germline, CDR1 is SGHKS, CDR2 YYEKEE (reference sequence). The CDR3 DNA sequence: TGTGCCAGCAGCTCGCGAAACTTGGACAGGGTAACAGGCTACACCTTC. This gives the protein CASSSRNLDRVTGYTF.

V and J are TRBV6-6 and TRBJ2-1; tentative D call: TRBD2 (5 bases). The CDR3 totals 16 residues. The ends were cut back, 4 bases at V and 0 bases at J, with 13 bases in the middle. The germline gives CDR1 MNHNY, CDR2 SVGAGI (reference sequence). The CDR3 loop reads CASSFPQRSSYNEQFF. DNA for the CDR3: TGTGCCAGCAGTTTCCCCCAGCGGAGCTCCTACAATGAGCAGTTCTTC.

A note on this clone: Mismatch with germline at one junction end may stem from a read error. The rearrangement links TRBV6-1 to TRBJ1-5; 7 nucleotides match TRBD1. Germline V gene lookup returns CDR1 MNHNS and CDR2 SASEGT. CDR3 length equals 16 residues. In DNA form, the CDR3 reads TGTGCCAGCAGTGGCTGGGACAGAATTAGCAATCAGCTCCAGCATTTT. Translation gives CASSGWDRISNQLQHF.

The V call is TRBV6-1, the J call TRBJ2-7; a possible D gene is TRBD2 (6 bases). This CDR3 contains 12 residues. With 2 bases removed from V and 13 bases from J, the gap between germline ends came to 15 bases. Germline V gene lookup returns CDR1 MNHNS and CDR2 SASEGT. The CDR3 DNA sequence: TGTGCCAGCAGTGAACGGGGAGGTCTACCCTACTTC. Translating it yields CASSERGGLPYF.

The CDR3 is CASSSGLAGAETQYF. DNA of the CDR3: TGTGCCAGCAGCTCGGGACTAGCGGGGGCGGAGACCCAGTACTTC. The chain employs TRBV7-7 and TRBJ2-5, with 14 positions matching TRBD2. J lost 5 bases, V lost 4 bases, and 3 bases had no gene match. This CDR3 has 15 residues. Germline V gene data show CDR1 as SSHAT and CDR2 as FNYEAQ (reference sequence).

The chain recombines TRBV6-5 with TRBJ2-3, with 11 bases identical to TRBD2. J gave up 6 bases and V 5 bases, and 7 bases lay outside the gene matches. Germline V gene data show CDR1 as MNHEY and CDR2 as SVGAGI. The CDR3 totals 15 residues. The CDR3 region is CASSPTTSGADTQYF. The CDR3 DNA is TGTGCCAGCAGTCCCACGACTAGCGGGGCCGATACGCAGTATTTT.

Only one count was recorded for this clone. The gene calls are TRBV7-6 and TRBJ2-4; D possibly corresponds to TRBD1 (6 bases). The germline gives CDR1 SGHVS, CDR2 FNYEAQ. This CDR3 has 17 residues. Between the trimmed V and J ends, which lost 5 bases and 3 bases, there was a span of 20 bases. The CDR3 region is CASSPRRTASDKNIQYF. In DNA form, the CDR3 reads TGTGCCAGCAGCCCACGCCGGACAGCGAGTGACAAAAACATTCAGTACTTC.

The gene calls are TRBV3-1 (or the pseudogene TRBV3-2) and TRBJ2-3; possible D gene TRBD1, 7 bases. Trimming took 2 bases from V and 5 from J, leaving 23 bases between them. The CDR3 is 18 residues long. The germline V gene encodes CDR1 LGHDT and CDR2 YNNKEL (reference sequence). CDR3 nucleotides: TGTGCCAGCAGCCAACCCCAAGGAGGGGGCAGTTTTTTAGATACGCAGTATTTT. Translated: CASSQPQGGGSFLDTQYF.

The chain links TRBV5-1 to TRBJ2-7; 16 nucleotides line up with TRBD2. V gave up 3 bases and J gave up 3 bases; unmatched junction bases: 12. Looked up from germline, CDR1 is SGHRS and CDR2 is YFSETQ. The CDR3 loop spans 19 amino acids. The chain's CDR3 is CASSSGLAGGPSKGYEQYF. In nucleotides, the CDR3 is TGCGCCAGCAGCTCGGGACTAGCGGGAGGGCCTTCCAAGGGCTACGAGCAGTACTTC.

The rearrangement links TRBV27 to TRBJ1-4; 7 nucleotides match TRBD1. Germline V lookup: CDR1 MNHEY, CDR2 SMNVEV (reference sequence). V lost 8 bases, J lost 2 bases, and 8 bases stayed unmatched. The CDR3 spans 15 residues. This chain's CDR3 is CASGIWDSTNEKLFF. The DNA for the CDR3 is TGTGCCAGCGGAATATGGGACAGCACTAATGAAAAACTGTTTTTT.

The gene calls are TRBV2 and TRBJ2-3; D remains unclear. The ends were cut back, 5 bases at V and 1 base at J, with 7 bases in the middle. Looked up from germline, CDR1 is SNHLY and CDR2 is FYNNEI. This CDR3 has 13 amino acids. As DNA, the CDR3 is TGTGCCAGCAGTACCACTCGCACAGATACGCAGTATTTT. Its translation: CASSTTRTDTQYF.

Points on this clone: The same CDR3 also results from other DNA sequences found in this sample. J is TRBJ2-2 and V is TRBV11-3; D is uncertain. The CDR3 length is 13 residues. The germline gives CDR1 SGHNT, CDR2 YENEEA. The ends were cut back, 2 bases at V and 5 bases at J, with 6 bases in the middle. CDR3 loop: CASSLLVTGELFF. In DNA, the CDR3 is TGTGCCAGCAGCTTACTCGTGACCGGGGAGCTGTTTTTT. Using reference TRBV11-3 and TRBJ2-2 for the parts outside the CDR3, the full variable domain is EAGVVQSPRYKIIEKKQPVAFWCNPISGHNTLYWYLQNLGQGPELLIRYENEEAVDDSQLPKDRFSAERLKGVDSTLKIQPAELGDSAVYLCASSLLVTGELFFGEGSRLTVL.

This rearrangement joins TRBV5-1 to TRBJ2-7, with a tentative D call TRBD1 (5 bases). The CDR3 totals 15 residues. V lost 4 bases and J 2 bases, leaving 16 bases between the germline ends. Germline V gives CDR1 SGHRS, CDR2 YFSETQ. The CDR3 DNA sequence: TGCGCCAGCAGCCCCTTCCTGGACACTACCTACGAGCAGTACTTC. Its protein is CASSPFLDTTYEQYF.

This clone was detected only once. This sequence joins TRBV5-5 and TRBJ2-1, with TRBD2 identical over 9 bases. The length of the CDR3 is 14 residues. The V gene's germline CDR1 is SGHKS and CDR2 YYEKEE (reference sequence). V lost 2 bases and J lost 7; bases outside the gene matches: 4. This CDR3 reads CASSFWLAGNEQFF. DNA for the CDR3: TGTGCCAGCAGCTTTTGGCTAGCGGGAAATGAGCAGTTCTTC.

The J gene is TRBJ1-2, the V gene TRBV6-5; the match to TRBD1 covers 10 bases. V was clipped by 5 bases and J by 4 bases; unmatched bases: 1. CDR3 length: 13 residues. Germline V lookup: CDR1 MNHEY, CDR2 SVGAGI. CDR3 DNA: TGTGCCAGCAGTCGGACAGGGGGCTATGGCTACACCTTC. Its translation is CASSRTGGYGYTF.

The rearrangement joins TRBV7-9 to TRBJ1-2; TRBD1 agrees at 7 bases. Germline assignment: CDR1 SEHNR and CDR2 FQNEAQ (reference sequence). The length of the CDR3 is 15 residues. V shed 4 bases, J shed 6 bases, and the junction held 11 bases outside the gene matches. The CDR3 nucleotides read TGTGCCAGCAGCTCTCAACCCGGGACAGCGAATGGCTACACCTTC. Protein: CASSSQPGTANGYTF.

As DNA, the CDR3 is TGTGCCAGTAGTATAACGCACAGGGGAAAAGAGACCCAGTACTTC. Translating gives CASSITHRGKETQYF. The chain uses TRBV19 and TRBJ2-5; 7 nucleotides line up with TRBD1. Trimming took 2 bases from V and 3 from J; bases not matched to a gene: 6. The length of the CDR3 is 15 residues. Germline CDR1 reads LNHDA; CDR2 reads SQIVND (reference sequence).